A single TCR beta chain is shown here with its context. What it binds is not known. In germline, CDR1 is SGDLS, CDR2 YYNGEE. The V end lost 0 bases, the J end lost 1 base, and 5 bases lay between the germline ends. The CDR3 loop spans 13 amino acids. Produced via immunoSEQ multiplex PCR; TCRdb's table is partial and in-frame only. The sample shows some 76,000 clones, roughly 95% of them seen only once. This sample is drawn from a study of cytomegalovirus exposure and HLA in healthy donors. On the study more broadly: It was reported in a later analysis that the 95 to 150 validation repertoires used the same platform as the roughly 640 first-cohort repertoires.

Study-wide results and limits: Cytomegalovirus-associated status was assigned to about 150 TCR beta chains. In vitro testing confirmed a few CMV-associated chains as specific for CMV antigens.

The sample consisted of PBMCs. This chain links TRBV9 with TRBJ2-7; the D is unclear. This clonotype was obtained from a woman between 18 and 29 years old in good health and CMV-seropositive. The CDR3 protein is CASSVAGSYEQYF. DNA for the CDR3: TGTGCCAGCAGCGTAGCCGGGTCCTACGAGCAGTACTTC. Full variable domain (outside the CDR3, taken from reference TRBV9 and TRBJ2-7): DSGVTQTPKHLITATGQRVTLRCSPRSGDLSVYWYQQSLDQGLQFLIQYYNGEERAKGNILERFSAQQFPDLHSELNLSSLELGDSALYFCASSVAGSYEQYFGPGTRLTVT.